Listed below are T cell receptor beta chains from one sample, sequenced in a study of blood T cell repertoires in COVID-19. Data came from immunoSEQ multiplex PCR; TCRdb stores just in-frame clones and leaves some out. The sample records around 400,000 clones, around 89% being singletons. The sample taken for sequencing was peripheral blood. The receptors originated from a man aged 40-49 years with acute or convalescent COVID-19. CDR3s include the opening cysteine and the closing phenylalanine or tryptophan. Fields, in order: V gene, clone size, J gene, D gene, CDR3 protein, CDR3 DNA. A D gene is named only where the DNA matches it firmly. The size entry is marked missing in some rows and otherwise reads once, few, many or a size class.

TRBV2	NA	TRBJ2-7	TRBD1	CASSTRDRGEQYF	TGTGCCAGCAGCACCCGGGACAGGGGCGAGCAGTACTTC
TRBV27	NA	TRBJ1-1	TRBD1	CASGPGQGNTEAFF	TGTGCCAGCGGTCCGGGACAGGGCAACACTGAAGCTTTCTTT
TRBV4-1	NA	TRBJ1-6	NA	CASSQTLQGYSPLHF	TGCGCCAGCAGCCAAACTCTTCAGGGATATTCACCCCTCCACTTT
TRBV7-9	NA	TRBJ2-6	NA	CASSGRTAGANVLTF	TGTGCCAGCAGCGGGAGGACGGCTGGGGCCAACGTCCTGACTTTC
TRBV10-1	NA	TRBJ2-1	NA	CARTPRQGKWHEQFF	TGCGCCAGGACCCCGCGGCAGGGGAAATGGCATGAGCAGTTCTTC
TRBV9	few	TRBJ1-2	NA	CASSVDSNYGYTF	TGTGCCAGCAGCGTAGACAGTAACTATGGCTACACCTTC
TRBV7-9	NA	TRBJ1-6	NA	CASSLNFRNSPLHF	TGTGCCAGCAGCTTAAATTTCAGGAATTCACCCCTCCACTTT
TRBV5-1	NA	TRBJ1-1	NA	CASSFEDGTEAFF	TGCGCCAGCAGCTTTGAGGATGGCACTGAAGCTTTCTTT
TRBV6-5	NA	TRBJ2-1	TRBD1	CASSYGTEEYEQFF	TGTGCCAGCAGTTACGGGACAGAAGAGTATGAGCAGTTCTTC
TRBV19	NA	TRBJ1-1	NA	CASSTQINRGTANTEAFF	TGTGCCAGTAGTACCCAGATTAATAGGGGTACGGCGAACACTGAAGCTTTCTTT
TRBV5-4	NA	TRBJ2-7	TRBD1	CASSLGVNRGRGYEQYF	TGTGCCAGCAGCTTGGGGGTTAACAGGGGGCGCGGATACGAGCAGTACTTC
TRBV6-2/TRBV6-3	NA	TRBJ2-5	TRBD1	CASSRGTGVGETQYF	TGTGCCAGCAGCCGCGGGACAGGGGTCGGGGAGACCCAGTACTTC
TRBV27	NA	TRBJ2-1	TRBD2	CASSLFLAGVNEQFF	TGTGCCAGCAGTTTGTTTCTAGCGGGGGTTAATGAGCAGTTCTTC
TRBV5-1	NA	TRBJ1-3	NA	CASSFTRDTGNTIYF	TGCGCCAGCAGCTTTACTAGGGACACTGGAAACACCATATATTTT
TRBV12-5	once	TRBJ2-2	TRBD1	CASAPRDSYTGELFF	TGTGCTAGTGCCCCCCGGGACAGCTACACCGGGGAGCTGTTTTTT
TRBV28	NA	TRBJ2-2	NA	CASRSLLWNTGELFF	TGTGCCAGCAGGTCCCTACTTTGGAACACCGGGGAGCTGTTTTTT
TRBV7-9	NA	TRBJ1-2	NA	CASSYTQGYYGYTF	TGTGCCAGCAGTTACACCCAGGGGTACTATGGCTACACCTTC
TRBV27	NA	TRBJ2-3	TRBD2	CASSFEAGPGDTQYF	TGTGCCAGCAGTTTCGAAGCGGGGCCGGGGGATACGCAGTATTTT
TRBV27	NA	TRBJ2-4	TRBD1	CASSSGTGRGIQYF	TGTGCCAGCAGTTCTGGGACAGGGAGGGGCATTCAGTACTTC
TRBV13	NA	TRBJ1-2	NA	CASSFGLLDGYTF	TGTGCCAGCAGCTTTGGTTTACTTGATGGCTACACCTTC
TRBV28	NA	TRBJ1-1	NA	CASKGLIGELNTEAFF	TGTGCCAGCAAGGGGTTGATTGGGGAACTGAACACTGAAGCTTTCTTT
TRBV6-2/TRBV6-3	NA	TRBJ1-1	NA	CASSPGTNTEAFF	TGTGCCAGCAGCCCCGGGACAAACACTGAAGCTTTCTTT
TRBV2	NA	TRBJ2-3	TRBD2	CASSILAGPLDTQYF	TGTGCCAGCTCTATACTAGCGGGGCCTTTGGATACGCAGTATTTT
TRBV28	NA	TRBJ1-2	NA	CASRTGSDYGYTF	TGTGCCAGCCGAACAGGGTCGGACTATGGCTACACCTTC
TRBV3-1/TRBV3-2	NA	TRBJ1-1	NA	CASSQGRVGTEAFF	TGTGCCAGCAGCCAAGGCAGGGTCGGGACTGAAGCTTTCTTT
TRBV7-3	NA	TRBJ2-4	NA	CASSLNGGPNIQYF	TGTGCCAGCAGCTTAAACGGGGGGCCAAACATTCAGTACTTC
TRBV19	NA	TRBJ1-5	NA	CASSPWEGSQPQHF	TGTGCCAGTAGTCCCTGGGAGGGCTCTCAGCCCCAGCATTTT
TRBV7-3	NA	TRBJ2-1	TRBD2	CASSLQTSGFFYNEQFF	TGTGCCAGCAGCTTACAGACTAGCGGATTCTTTTACAATGAGCAGTTCTTC
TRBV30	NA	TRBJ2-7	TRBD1	CAWQRQGAGEQYF	TGTGCCTGGCAACGACAGGGGGCCGGAGAGCAGTACTTC
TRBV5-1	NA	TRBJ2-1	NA	CASSLDGASNEQFF	TGCGCCAGCAGCTTGGATGGGGCAAGCAATGAGCAGTTCTTC
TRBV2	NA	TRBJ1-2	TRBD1	CASSEVQGQGYTF	TGTGCCAGCAGTGAAGTACAGGGACAGGGCTACACCTTC
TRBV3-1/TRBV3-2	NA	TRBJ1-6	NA	CASSQGASLNSPLHF	TGTGCCAGCAGCCAAGGGGCGTCGTTAAATTCACCCCTCCACTTT
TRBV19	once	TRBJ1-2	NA	CASSSPEGVNYGYTF	TGTGCCAGTAGTTCTCCGGAGGGCGTTAACTATGGCTACACCTTC
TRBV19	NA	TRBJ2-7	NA	CASSMEFRDLYLAREQYF	TGTGCCAGTAGTATGGAGTTTCGAGACTTATACCTGGCGAGGGAGCAGTACTTC
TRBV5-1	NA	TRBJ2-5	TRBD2	CASNVGLAGRETQYF	TGCGCCAGCAACGTGGGACTAGCGGGAAGAGAGACCCAGTACTTC
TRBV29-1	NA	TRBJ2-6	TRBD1	CSVVGTGFSEGANVLTF	TGCAGCGTTGTGGGGACAGGCTTTTCGGAAGGGGCCAACGTCCTGACTTTC
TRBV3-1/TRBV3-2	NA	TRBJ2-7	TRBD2	CASGCSMGLVTYEQYF	TGTGCCAGCGGCTGCTCGATGGGACTAGTTACTTACGAGCAGTACTTC
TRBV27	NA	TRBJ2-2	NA	CASSFKGFTGELFF	TGTGCCAGCAGTTTCAAGGGGTTCACCGGGGAGCTGTTTTTT
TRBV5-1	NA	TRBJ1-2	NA	CASSLGASGYGYTF	TGCGCCAGCAGCTTGGGGGCCTCGGGGTATGGCTACACCTTC
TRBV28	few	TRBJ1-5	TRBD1	CASSLGGRTGRLGYQPQHF	TGTGCCAGCAGTTTAGGGGGACGGACAGGTCGCCTGGGCTATCAGCCCCAGCATTTT
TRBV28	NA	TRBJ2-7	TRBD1	CASSLVGDRAYEQYF	TGTGCCAGCAGTTTGGTAGGGGACAGGGCCTACGAGCAGTACTTC
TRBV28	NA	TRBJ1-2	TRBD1	CASTSPGQLLYGYTF	TGTGCCAGCACCTCTCCGGGACAGCTGCTCTATGGCTACACCTTC
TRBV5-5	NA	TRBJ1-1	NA	CASSRGQTNTEAFF	TGTGCCAGCAGCCGTGGACAGACTAACACTGAAGCTTTCTTT
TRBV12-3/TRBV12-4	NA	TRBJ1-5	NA	CASGDIGWPQHF	TGTGCCAGTGGGGACATCGGGTGGCCCCAGCATTTT
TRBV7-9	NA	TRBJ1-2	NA	CASSPRNDPSGGYTF	TGTGCCAGCAGCCCGCGGAATGACCCGTCGGGGGGCTACACCTTC
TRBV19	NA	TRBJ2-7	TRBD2	CASSMVLAGGEQYF	TGTGCCAGTAGTATGGTCCTAGCGGGAGGCGAGCAGTACTTC
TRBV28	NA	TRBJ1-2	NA	CASSSSDSHRVRGYTF	TGTGCCAGCAGTTCATCCGACTCACACAGGGTCCGGGGCTACACCTTC
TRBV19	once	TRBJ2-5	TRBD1	CASSMQGVKTQYF	TGTGCCAGTAGTATGCAGGGGGTAAAGACCCAGTACTTC
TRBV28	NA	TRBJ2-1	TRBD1	CASSFLGQVYNEQFF	TGTGCCAGCAGTTTCTTGGGACAGGTTTACAATGAGCAGTTCTTC
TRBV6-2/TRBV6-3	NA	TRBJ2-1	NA	CASSYPAVNNEQFF	TGTGCCAGCAGTTACCCCGCGGTTAACAATGAGCAGTTCTTC
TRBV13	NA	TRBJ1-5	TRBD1	CASSLGQGGNQPQHF	TGTGCCAGCAGCTTAGGGCAGGGGGGCAATCAGCCCCAGCATTTT
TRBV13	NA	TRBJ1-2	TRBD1	CASSLDRGSGYTF	TGTGCCAGCAGTTTGGACAGGGGGTCTGGCTACACCTTC
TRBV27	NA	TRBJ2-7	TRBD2	CASSLGTSGVMVYEQYF	TGTGCCAGCAGTCTTGGGACTAGCGGGGTAATGGTCTACGAGCAGTACTTC
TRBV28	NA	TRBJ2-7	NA	CASSSRRGFTVYEQYF	TGTGCCAGCAGTTCTCGCAGGGGCTTCACGGTTTACGAGCAGTACTTC